The sequence of this T cell receptor beta chain was determined in a study of blood T cell repertoires in COVID-19. Trimming stripped 2 bases from V and 4 bases from J, with 11 bases between. CDR1 MNHEY and CDR2 SVGAGI come from the germline V gene. There are 14 residues in the CDR3. Measured with immunoSEQ multiplex PCR; TCRdb has only the in-frame clones, and not every one. Seen here are roughly 110,000 clones, around 78% observed once, and the top ten hold more than 5.5%. The V gene is TRBV6-5, the J gene TRBJ1-1, with D unresolved. The TCR comes from an older man with COVID-19, enrolled during active disease. The sequenced material came from peripheral blood. CDR3 residues: CASSYRGLGTEAFF. In nucleotides, the CDR3 is TGTGCCAGCAGTTACAGAGGGCTTGGCACTGAAGCTTTCTTT.